This entry concerns a single TCR beta chain. Repertoires were generated with immunoSEQ multiplex PCR, while TCRdb's copy carries only in-frame clones and drops some. The sample carries about 71,000 clones, roughly 88% recorded once. Trimming cost V 5 bases and J 11 bases, with 12 bases left between them. This CDR3 has 11 residues. From germline, CDR1 is MRHNA and CDR2 SNTAGT. This sample was taken from a study of blood T cell repertoires in COVID-19. This chain connects TRBV6-4 to TRBJ1-1, with D perhaps TRBD1 (5 bases). The sequenced sample was peripheral blood. This sequence originates from a man aged 25-45 years with acute or convalescent COVID-19. CDR3 protein: CASSKLRAAFF. The CDR3 DNA reads as TGTGCCAGCAGTAAGCTCAGGGCGGCTTTCTTT.